One TCR beta chain is described in this entry. This sample was included in a study of blood T cell repertoires in COVID-19. At the level of the study: From the United States, Italy and Spain came samples of acute and convalescent COVID-19. Sample material is recorded as cDNA or gDNA derived from T cells, B-cell-depleted T cells, or PBMCs.

Recovered participants had two consecutive negative NP/OP PCR tests, healthcare professional clearance, or symptom resolution. Here immunoSEQ multiplex PCR was the method, and the copy in TCRdb shows in-frame clones only, minus some. The table lists around 140,000 clones, 87% of them singletons. The sequenced sample consisted of PBMCs or T cells enriched from blood (not recorded which). The clonotype originates from a man in his sixties who had recovered from COVID-19.

CDR3 in DNA: TGTGCCATCAGAGGACTTAACGCGAACACCGGGGAGCTGTTTTTT. The encoded protein is CAIRGLNANTGELFF. This chain links TRBV10-3 with TRBJ2-2; perhaps TRBD2 as D (5 bases). V lost 6 bases to trimming and J lost 0 bases, with 11 bases between them. The CDR3 is made up of 15 amino acids. Germline V lookup: CDR1 ENHRY, CDR2 SYGVKD.